One sample yielded the 16 T cell receptor beta chains listed below, sequenced in a study of blood T cells in healthy people across ages. Then a second PCR, running roughly 7 to 11 cycles, was carried out with a sample-barcoded 5' primer and a J-beta primer mix. TCRdb fed the 5' RACE reads into MiXCR, producing one record per CDR3 protein. The sample includes roughly 1.5 million distinct CDR3 sequences, 40% to 45% seen only once; the top ten take about 4%. What was sequenced was blood. The receptors shown here come from a woman under 30 in good health.

This clonotype was seen a few times. This chain joins TRBV30 and TRBJ1-6; the D gene is possibly TRBD1 (5 bases). Germline V gene data show CDR1 as GTSNPN and CDR2 as SVGIG (reference sequence). V was cut by 1 base and J by 7 bases, with 8 bases left in between. This CDR3 has 13 residues. The CDR3 spells CAWSGGRNSPLHF. DNA of the CDR3: TGTGCCTGGAGTGGGGGCCGGAATTCACCCCTCCACTTT.

The sample holds a few counts of this clonotype. The chain uses TRBV4-2 and TRBJ2-2; TRBD2 aligns across 9 bases. CDR3 length: 15 amino acids. J was trimmed by 2 bases and V by 3 bases; bases with no gene match: 1. Germline V gene lookup returns CDR1 LGHNA and CDR2 YNFKEQ. CDR3 sequence reads: CASSHSGSNTGELFF. The CDR3 DNA sequence: TGTGCCAGCAGCCATAGCGGGAGTAACACCGGGGAGCTGTTTTTT.

The chain joins TRBV12-3 or TRBV12-4 to TRBJ1-2, with 7 nucleotides matching TRBD1. CDR3 length equals 14 residues. After removal of 1 base from V and 4 bases from J, the junction contained 3 bases not matched to a gene. CDR3 nucleotides: TGTGCCAGCAGTTTAGTGACAGGGACCTATGGCTACACCTTC. It is translated as CASSLVTGTYGYTF.

J is TRBJ2-1 and V is TRBV6-6, with 7 bases that match TRBD1. With 4 bases clipped from V and 8 bases from J, the junction kept 8 bases outside the gene matches. CDR3 length: 14 amino acids. In germline, CDR1 is MNHNY, CDR2 SVGAGI (reference sequence). The CDR3 reads CASSFSEGAYEQFF. CDR3 nucleotides: TGTGCCAGCAGTTTTTCTGAGGGGGCTTATGAGCAGTTCTTC.

V usage is TRBV4-1 and J usage is TRBJ1-2; D may be TRBD1 (5 bases). This CDR3 has 15 residues. Germline CDR1 and CDR2: MGHRA and YSYEKL. V lost 3 bases to trimming and J lost 3 bases, with 14 bases between them. CDR3 coding DNA: TGCGCCAGCAGCCATCAATCAGGGAATCACTATGGCTACACCTTC. It codes for CASSHQSGNHYGYTF.

The count of this clonotype is one. Germline is not matched at one junction end, which may reflect a read error. This rearrangement joins TRBV20-1 to TRBJ1-1; no firm D call. Germline V gene lookup returns CDR1 DFQATT and CDR2 SNEGSKA (reference sequence). The CDR3 covers 15 residues. CDR3 amino acids: CSAIRPGAVNTEAFF. The DNA of the CDR3 is TGCAGCGCTATCCGACCGGGAGCTGTGAACACTGAAGCTTTCTTT.

This clonotype was observed at least ten times. V and J are TRBV6-2 or TRBV6-3 and TRBJ2-5; a weak D match, TRBD1 (5 bases). V gave up 6 bases and J gave up 2 bases, with 7 bases separating them. There are 12 residues in the CDR3. CDR1 is MNHEY, CDR2 SVGEGT, per germline. The CDR3 protein is CASRDNQETQYF. For the CDR3, the DNA is TGTGCCAGCAGGGACAATCAAGAGACCCAGTACTTC.

This clonotype was picked up a small number of times. This sequence joins TRBV20-1 and TRBJ2-3; D might be TRBD1 or TRBD2, each matching 5 bases. Trimming stripped 2 bases from V and 1 base from J, with 13 bases between. The germline V gene has CDR1 DFQATT and CDR2 SNEGSKA (reference sequence). The CDR3 runs to 15 residues. The CDR3 bases are TGCAGTGCTAGAAAAGCGGACAAGGGCACAGATACGCAGTATTTT. It translates to CSARKADKGTDTQYF.

V gene TRBV4-3 combines with J gene TRBJ1-2, with a possible D match to TRBD1 (6 bases). Germline V gene sequence: CDR1 LGHNA, CDR2 YSLEER. Trimming pared 0 bases from V and 2 bases from J, leaving 10 bases between. The length of the CDR3 is 15 residues. The CDR3 sequence: CASSQDLQGNYGYTF. The CDR3 DNA follows: TGCGCCAGCAGCCAAGATTTACAGGGAAACTATGGCTACACCTTC.

DNA of the CDR3: TGCAGTGCTGGGACAGGGATAAATGAGCAGTTCTTC. It is translated as CSAGTGINEQFF. The chain links TRBV20-1 to TRBJ2-1; 9 nucleotides agree with TRBD1. The germline V gene has CDR1 DFQATT and CDR2 SNEGSKA (reference sequence). There are 12 residues in the CDR3. Germline trimming cut 5 bases from V and 7 bases from J; bases unmatched to any gene: 3.

The V and J genes are TRBV24-1 and TRBJ2-7, with D unresolved. Germline CDR1 is KGHDR and CDR2 is SFDVKD. CDR3 length: 14 amino acids. Trimming took 2 bases from V and 6 from J, leaving 13 bases between them. CDR3 loop: CATSDSRKGFEQYF. The DNA of the CDR3 is TGTGCCACCAGTGATTCGCGGAAGGGCTTCGAGCAGTACTTC.

The chain uses TRBV2 and TRBJ2-7, with 13 bases aligning to TRBD2. Gene TRBJ2-5 matches the end of the DNA better, so the J call may be wrong. The CDR3 covers 15 residues. CDR1 and CDR2 (germline): SNHLY, FYNNEI. The CDR3 loop reads CASTYRLAGGETQYF. The CDR3 nucleotides read TGTGCCAGCACTTATAGACTAGCGGGAGGTGAGACCCAGTACTTC.

This chain links TRBV4-1 with TRBJ1-4; TRBD1 is a possible D gene (6 bases). Germline V gene sequence: CDR1 MGHRA, CDR2 YSYEKL. CDR3 length: 15 amino acids. V lost 1 base to trimming and J lost 3 bases, with 9 bases between them. The CDR3 region is CASSQAPGANEKLFF. CDR3 DNA sequence: TGCGCCAGCAGCCAAGCCCCAGGGGCTAATGAAAAACTGTTTTTT.

The chain combines TRBV10-3 with TRBJ2-7; maybe TRBD1 (5 bases). Between the trimmed V and J ends, which lost 2 bases and 7 bases, there was a span of 12 bases. CDR3 size: 13 residues. The V gene's germline CDR1 is ENHRY and CDR2 SYGVKD. The CDR3 bases are TGTGCCATCAGTGAGGACAGCTACAATGAGCAGTACTTC. Translation gives CAISEDSYNEQYF.

The V and J genes are TRBV4-3 and TRBJ2-4; D possibly corresponds to TRBD1 (8 bases). This CDR3 is 16 amino acids long. CDR1 and CDR2 (germline): LGHNA, YSLEER. V was pared by 0 bases and J by 6 bases, with 15 bases between. The CDR3 region is CASSQEYTGGGNIQYF. The CDR3 DNA follows: TGCGCCAGCAGCCAAGAGTACACAGGGGGGGGAAACATTCAGTACTTC.

The genes are TRBV4-3 and TRBJ2-1, with D hard to call. CDR3 length equals 16 residues. The V gene lost 1 base and the J gene lost 1 base, with 11 bases spanning the gap. CDR1 and CDR2 (germline): LGHNA, YSLEER. The CDR3 DNA reads as TGCGCCAGCAGCCAAGGTGCAGGAGCTTCCTACAATGAGCAGTTCTTC. Its translation is CASSQGAGASYNEQFF.